The 2 T cell receptor beta chains below come from one sample, sequenced in a study of blood T cell repertoires in COVID-19. Measured with immunoSEQ multiplex PCR; TCRdb has only the in-frame clones, and not every one. The top ten hold 9% of the sample, which has about 180,000 clones, 88% seen once. The material sequenced was PBMCs or T cells enriched from blood (not recorded which). These receptors came from a woman between 18 and 29 years old who had recovered from COVID-19.

The V gene is TRBV3-1 (or the pseudogene TRBV3-2), the J gene TRBJ1-6, with D possibly TRBD1 on 6 matching bases. Germline assignment: CDR1 LGHDT and CDR2 YNNKEL (reference sequence). Trimming left V 0 bases short and J 10 bases short, with 16 bases between. CDR3 size: 16 residues. The CDR3 DNA reads as TGTGCCAGCAGCCAAGAAACGGGGGGGCTCGGGTCACCCCTCCACTTT. This gives the protein CASSQETGGLGSPLHF.

This sequence joins TRBV27 and TRBJ2-7; no definite D call. V was trimmed by 3 bases and J by 2 bases, leaving 11 bases between them. The length of the CDR3 is 14 residues. The V gene's germline CDR1 is MNHEY and CDR2 SMNVEV (reference sequence). The CDR3 loop reads CASSFYKTPYEQYF. DNA of the CDR3: TGTGCCAGCAGTTTTTATAAAACTCCCTACGAGCAGTACTTC.